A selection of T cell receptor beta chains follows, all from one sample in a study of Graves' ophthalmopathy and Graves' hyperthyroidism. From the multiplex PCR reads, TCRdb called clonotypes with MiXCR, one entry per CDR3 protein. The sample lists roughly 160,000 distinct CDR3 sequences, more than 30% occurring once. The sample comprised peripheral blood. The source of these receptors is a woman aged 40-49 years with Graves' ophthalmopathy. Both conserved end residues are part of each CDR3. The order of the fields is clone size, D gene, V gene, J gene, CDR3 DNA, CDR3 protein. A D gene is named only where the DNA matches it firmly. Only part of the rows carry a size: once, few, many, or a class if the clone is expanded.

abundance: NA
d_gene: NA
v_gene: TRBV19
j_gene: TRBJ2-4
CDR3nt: TGTGCCAGTAGCAGGGGGAGGGGTTACATTCAGTACTTC
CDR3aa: CASSRGRGYIQYF

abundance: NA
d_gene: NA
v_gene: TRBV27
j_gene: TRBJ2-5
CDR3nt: TGTGCCAGCAGTTTTCAGGGGTCGGTATCTTCAGGAGAGACCCAGTACTTC
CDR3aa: CASSFQGSVSSGETQYF

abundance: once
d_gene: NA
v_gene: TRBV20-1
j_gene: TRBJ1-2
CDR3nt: TGCAGTGCTAACGAGGGGGGGGCGCGCGACTATGGCTACACCTTC
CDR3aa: CSANEGGARDYGYTF

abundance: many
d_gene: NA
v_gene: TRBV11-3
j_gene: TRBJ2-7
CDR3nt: TGTGCCAGCAGCTTAGAAACAGGTACCTACGAGCAGTACTTC
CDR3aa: CASSLETGTYEQYF

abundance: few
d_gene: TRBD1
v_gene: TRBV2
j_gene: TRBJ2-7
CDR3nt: TGTGCCAGTCGTGGTGGGGCAGGGGGCTCCTACGAGCAGTACTTC
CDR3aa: CASRGGAGGSYEQYF

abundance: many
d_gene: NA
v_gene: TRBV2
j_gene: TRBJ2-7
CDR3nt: TGTGCCAGCGGGGACGGGGGCTACGAGCAGTACTTC
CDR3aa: CASGDGGYEQYF

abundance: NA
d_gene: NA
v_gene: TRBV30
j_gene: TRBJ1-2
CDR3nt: TGTGCCTGGAGTGGGACCGCTATGGGCTATGGCTACACCTTC
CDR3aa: CAWSGTAMGYGYTF

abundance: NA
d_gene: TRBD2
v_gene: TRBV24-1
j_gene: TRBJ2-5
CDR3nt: TGTGCCACCAGTGATTCATCAGGGACTACGGCGGGGGAGACCCAGTACTTC
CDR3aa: CATSDSSGTTAGETQYF

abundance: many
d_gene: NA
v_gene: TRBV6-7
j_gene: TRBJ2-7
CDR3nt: TGTGCCAGCAGTCGGGACGCCTCCTACGAGCAGTACTTC
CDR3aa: CASSRDASYEQYF

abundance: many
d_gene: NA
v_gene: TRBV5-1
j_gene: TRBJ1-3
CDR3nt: TGCGCCAGCAGCTTATCTGGGGTGGAGGCTGGAAACACCATATATTTT
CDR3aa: CASSLSGVEAGNTIYF

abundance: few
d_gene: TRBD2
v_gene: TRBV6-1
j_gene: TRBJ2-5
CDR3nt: TGTGCCAGCAGTGGGATAGCGGGAGAGACCCAGTACTTC
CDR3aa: CASSGIAGETQYF

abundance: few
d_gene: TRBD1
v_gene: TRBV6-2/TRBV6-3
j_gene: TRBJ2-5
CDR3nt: TGTGCCAGTTGGACAGGGGCCTACCAAGAGACCCAGTACTTC
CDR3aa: CASWTGAYQETQYF

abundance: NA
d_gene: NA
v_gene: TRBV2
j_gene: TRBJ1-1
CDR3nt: TGTGCCAGCAGTGATGGGGTGAACACTGAAGCTTTCTTT
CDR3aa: CASSDGVNTEAFF

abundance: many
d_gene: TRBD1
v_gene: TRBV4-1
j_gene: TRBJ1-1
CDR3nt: TGCGCCAGCAGCCAAAGACAGGGAACTGAAGCTTTCTTT
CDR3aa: CASSQRQGTEAFF

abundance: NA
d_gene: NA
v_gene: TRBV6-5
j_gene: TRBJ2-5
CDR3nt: TGTGCCAGCAGTTCCCTCCGACAGGCCCCAGAGACCCAGTACTTC
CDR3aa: CASSSLRQAPETQYF

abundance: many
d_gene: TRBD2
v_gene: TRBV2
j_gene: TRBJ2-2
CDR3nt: TGTGCCGGACGACTAGCGGAGAACACCGGGGAGCTGTTTTTT
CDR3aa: CAGRLAENTGELFF

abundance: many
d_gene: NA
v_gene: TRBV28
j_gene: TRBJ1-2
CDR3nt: TGTGCCAGCAACCTCGGGGGCAGGACTAACTATGGCTACACCTTC
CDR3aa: CASNLGGRTNYGYTF

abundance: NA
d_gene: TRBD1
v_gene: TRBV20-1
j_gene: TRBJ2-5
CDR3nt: TGCAGTGCTGGAAGGACAGGGGGGGAGACCCAGTACTTC
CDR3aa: CSAGRTGGETQYF

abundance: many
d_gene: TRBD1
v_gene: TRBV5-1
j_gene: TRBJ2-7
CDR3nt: TGCGCCAGCACCCCAGGGGGACAGATAACCTACGAGCAGTACTTC
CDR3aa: CASTPGGQITYEQYF

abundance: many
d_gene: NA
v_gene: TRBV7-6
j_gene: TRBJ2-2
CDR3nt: TGTGCCAGCAGCTTTCTCGCCTCCCCCGGCCAGGCGACCGGGGAGCTGTTTTTT
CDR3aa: CASSFLASPGQATGELFF

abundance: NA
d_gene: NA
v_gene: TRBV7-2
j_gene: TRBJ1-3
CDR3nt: TGTGCCAGCAGCTTAGGAATGGACACCATATATTTT
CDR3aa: CASSLGMDTIYF

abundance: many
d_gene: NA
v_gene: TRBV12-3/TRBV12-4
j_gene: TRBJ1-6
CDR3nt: TGTGCCAGCAGACAGGGTTTTGATAATTCACCCCTCCACTTT
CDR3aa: CASRQGFDNSPLHF

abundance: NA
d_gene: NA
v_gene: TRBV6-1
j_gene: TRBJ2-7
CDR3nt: TGTGCCAGCAGTGTCCGACACTCAGTAGACTACGAGCAGTACTTC
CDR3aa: CASSVRHSVDYEQYF

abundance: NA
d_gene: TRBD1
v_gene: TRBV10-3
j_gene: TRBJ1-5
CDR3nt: TGTGCCATCAGTGAGCCGGACAGGGGCGGTCAGCCCCAGCATTTT
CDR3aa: CAISEPDRGGQPQHF

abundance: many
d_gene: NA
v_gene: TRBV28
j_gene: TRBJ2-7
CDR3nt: TGTGCCAGCAGTTTAGGGGGCACGGGGCTCGAGCAGTACTTC
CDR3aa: CASSLGGTGLEQYF

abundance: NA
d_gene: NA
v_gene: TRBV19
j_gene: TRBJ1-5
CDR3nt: TGTGCCAGTAGTAAACCAGCTTATAGCAATCAGCCCCAGCATTTT
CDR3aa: CASSKPAYSNQPQHF

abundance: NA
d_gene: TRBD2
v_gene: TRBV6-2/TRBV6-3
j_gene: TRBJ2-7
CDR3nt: TGTGCCAGCAGTTACTCCGCCGGACTAGCGGGGGTGAGCTACGAGCAGTACTTC
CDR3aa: CASSYSAGLAGVSYEQYF

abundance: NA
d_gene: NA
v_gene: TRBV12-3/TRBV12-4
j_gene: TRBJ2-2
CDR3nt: TGTGCCAGCCGCGGCCTCATAAACACCGGGGAGCTGTTTTTT
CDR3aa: CASRGLINTGELFF

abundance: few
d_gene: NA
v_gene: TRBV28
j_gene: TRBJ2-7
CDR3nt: TGTGCCAGCAATTCCTTCGGACGAAGCTCCTACGAGCAGTACTTC
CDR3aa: CASNSFGRSSYEQYF

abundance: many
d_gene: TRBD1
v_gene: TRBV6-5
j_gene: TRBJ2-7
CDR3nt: TGTGCCAGCACGACAGGGTATGAGCAGTACTTC
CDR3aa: CASTTGYEQYF

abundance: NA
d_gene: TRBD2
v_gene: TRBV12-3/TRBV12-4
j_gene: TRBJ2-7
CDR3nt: TGTGCCAGCAGTTTTAGTCTAGCGGTACCCTACGAGCAGTACTTC
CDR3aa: CASSFSLAVPYEQYF

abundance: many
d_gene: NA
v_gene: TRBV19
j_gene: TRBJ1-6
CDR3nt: TGTGCCAGTTCCAAAGACAGGAACCATTCACCCCTCCACTTT
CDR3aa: CASSKDRNHSPLHF

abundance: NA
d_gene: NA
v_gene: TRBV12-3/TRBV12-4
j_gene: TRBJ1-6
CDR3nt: TGTGCCAGCACCGATCGGGGAAGAGGTTCACCCCTCCACTTT
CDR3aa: CASTDRGRGSPLHF

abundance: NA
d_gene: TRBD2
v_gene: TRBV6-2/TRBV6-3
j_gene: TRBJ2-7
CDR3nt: TGTGCCAGCAGTGGTAAACGACTAGCGGGAGGAGGCGAGCAGTACTTC
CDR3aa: CASSGKRLAGGGEQYF

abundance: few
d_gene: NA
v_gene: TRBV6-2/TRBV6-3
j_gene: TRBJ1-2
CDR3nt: TGTGCCAGCAGGGGGACACTAGCTTCTAACTATGGCTACACCTTC
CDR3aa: CASRGTLASNYGYTF

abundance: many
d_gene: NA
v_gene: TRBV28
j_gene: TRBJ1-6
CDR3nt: TGTGCCAGCAGCAAGGGGTGGGGCCAAGGAGGTCACTTT
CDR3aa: CASSKGWGQGGHF

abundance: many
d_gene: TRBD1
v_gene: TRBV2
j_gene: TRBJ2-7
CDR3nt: TGTGCCAGCAGTGACCCCACCGGGACAGGGAACTACGAGCAGTACTTC
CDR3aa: CASSDPTGTGNYEQYF

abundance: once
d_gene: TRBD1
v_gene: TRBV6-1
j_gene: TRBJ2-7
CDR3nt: TGTGCCAGCAGTGAAGAAGGGGCGAGGGGGCGCGACGAGCAGTACTTC
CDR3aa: CASSEEGARGRDEQYF

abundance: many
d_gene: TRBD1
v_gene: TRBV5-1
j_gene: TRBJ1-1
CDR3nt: TGCGCCAGCAGAACAGGGGGCGCGAACACTGAAGCTTTCTTT
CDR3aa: CASRTGGANTEAFF

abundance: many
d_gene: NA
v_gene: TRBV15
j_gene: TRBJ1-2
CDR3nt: TGTGCCACCAGCAGAGATCTGGGATCTGGCTACACCTTC
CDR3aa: CATSRDLGSGYTF

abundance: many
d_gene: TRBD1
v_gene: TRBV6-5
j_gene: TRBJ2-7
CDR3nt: TGTGCCAGCAGTAACAGACAGGGCCAACAATACGAGCAGTACTTC
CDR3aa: CASSNRQGQQYEQYF